This TCR beta chain came from a study of T cells after posttransplantation cyclophosphamide. Findings and limits, study-wide: Tissue-infiltrating T cells from skin or gut overlapped little with blood T cells.

The CDR3 spans 15 residues. Germline CDR1 MNHEY, CDR2 SVGAGI. The V gene end was trimmed by 6 bases and the J gene end by 4 bases; junction bases not matched to a gene: 11. Peripheral blood was collected from the related graft donor on the marrow donation day. Data came from immunoSEQ multiplex PCR; TCRdb stores just in-frame clones and leaves some out. The sample yields approximately 35,000 clones, without any singletons. Points on this clone: Its antigen is undetermined.

Material: PBMCs. This clonotype was sampled from a woman in her 30s in good health and a related stem cell transplant donor. V gene TRBV6-5 combines with J gene TRBJ2-7; 8 bases align to TRBD1. The CDR3 protein is CASSLTGQGVYEQYF. DNA for the CDR3: TGTGCCAGCAGCCTTACAGGACAGGGAGTATACGAGCAGTACTTC.